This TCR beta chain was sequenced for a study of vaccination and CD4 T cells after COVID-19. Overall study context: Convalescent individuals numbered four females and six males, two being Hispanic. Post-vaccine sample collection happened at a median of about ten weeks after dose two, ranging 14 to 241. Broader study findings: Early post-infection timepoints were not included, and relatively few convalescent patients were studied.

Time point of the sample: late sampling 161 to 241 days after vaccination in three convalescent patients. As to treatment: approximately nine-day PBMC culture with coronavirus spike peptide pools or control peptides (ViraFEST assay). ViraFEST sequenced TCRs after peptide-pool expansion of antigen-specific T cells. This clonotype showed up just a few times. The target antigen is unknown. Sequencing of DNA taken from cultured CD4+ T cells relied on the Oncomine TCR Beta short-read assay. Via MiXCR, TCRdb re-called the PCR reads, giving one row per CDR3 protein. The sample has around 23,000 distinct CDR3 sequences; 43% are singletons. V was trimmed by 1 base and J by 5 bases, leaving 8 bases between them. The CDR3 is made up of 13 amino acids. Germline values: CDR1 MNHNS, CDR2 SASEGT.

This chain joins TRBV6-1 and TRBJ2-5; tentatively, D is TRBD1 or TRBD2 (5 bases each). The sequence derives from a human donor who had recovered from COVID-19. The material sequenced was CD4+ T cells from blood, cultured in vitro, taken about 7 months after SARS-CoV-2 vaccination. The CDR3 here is CASSEVGRETQYF. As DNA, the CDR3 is TGTGCCAGCAGTGAAGTGGGACGGGAGACCCAGTACTTC.